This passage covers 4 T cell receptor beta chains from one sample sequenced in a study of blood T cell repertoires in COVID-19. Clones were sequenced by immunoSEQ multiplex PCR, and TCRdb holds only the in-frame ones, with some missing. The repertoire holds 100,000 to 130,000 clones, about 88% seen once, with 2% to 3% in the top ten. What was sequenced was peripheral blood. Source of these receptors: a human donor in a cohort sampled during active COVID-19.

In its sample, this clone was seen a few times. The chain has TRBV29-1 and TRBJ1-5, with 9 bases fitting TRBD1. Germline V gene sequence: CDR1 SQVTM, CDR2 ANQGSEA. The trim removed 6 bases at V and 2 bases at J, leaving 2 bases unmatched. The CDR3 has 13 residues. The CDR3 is CSVGDRGNQPQHF. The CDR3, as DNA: TGCAGCGTGGGGGACAGGGGCAATCAGCCCCAGCATTTT. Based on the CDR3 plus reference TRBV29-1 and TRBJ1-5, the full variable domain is SAVISQKPSRDICQRGTSLTIQCQVDSQVTMMFWYRQQPGQSLTLIATANQGSEATYESGFVIDKFPISRPNLTFSTLTVSNMSPEDSSIYLCSVGDRGNQPQHFGDGTRLSIL.

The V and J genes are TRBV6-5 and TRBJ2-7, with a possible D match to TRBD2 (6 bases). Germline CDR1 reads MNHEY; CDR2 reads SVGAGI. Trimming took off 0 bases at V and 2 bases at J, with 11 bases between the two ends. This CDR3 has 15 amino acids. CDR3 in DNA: TGTGCCAGCAGTTACTCGAGGGCGGGGACCTACGAGCAGTACTTC. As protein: CASSYSRAGTYEQYF.

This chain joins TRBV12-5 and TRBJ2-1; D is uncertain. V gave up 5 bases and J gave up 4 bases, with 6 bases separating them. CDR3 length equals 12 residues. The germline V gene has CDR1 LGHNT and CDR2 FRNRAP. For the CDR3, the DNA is TGTGCTAGTGGTCACGGTTACAATGAGCAGTTCTTC. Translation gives CASGHGYNEQFF.

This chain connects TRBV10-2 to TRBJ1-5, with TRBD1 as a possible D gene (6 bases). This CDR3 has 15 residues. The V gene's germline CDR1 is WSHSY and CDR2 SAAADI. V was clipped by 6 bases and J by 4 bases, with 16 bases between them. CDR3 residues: CASRGRGGVNQPQHF. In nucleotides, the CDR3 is TGCGCCAGCAGGGGTAGGGGGGGGGTAAATCAGCCCCAGCATTTT.